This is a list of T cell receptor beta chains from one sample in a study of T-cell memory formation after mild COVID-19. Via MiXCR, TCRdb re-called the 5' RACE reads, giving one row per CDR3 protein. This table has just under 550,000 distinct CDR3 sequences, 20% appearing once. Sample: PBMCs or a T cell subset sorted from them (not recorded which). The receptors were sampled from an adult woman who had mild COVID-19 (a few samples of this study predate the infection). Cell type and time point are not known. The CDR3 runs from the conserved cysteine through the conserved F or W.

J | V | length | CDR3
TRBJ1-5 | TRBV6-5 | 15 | CASSPEGGDNQPQHF
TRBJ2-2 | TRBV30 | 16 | CAWSPGTLGGTGELFF
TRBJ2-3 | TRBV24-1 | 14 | CATSDTLRLDTQYF
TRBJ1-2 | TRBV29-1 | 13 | CSVEEGLDYGYTF
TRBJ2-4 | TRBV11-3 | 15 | CASSLLVGRKNIQYF
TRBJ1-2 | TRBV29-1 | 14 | CSSSEGGTGEGYTF
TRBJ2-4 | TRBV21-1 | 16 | CASTNQGGIAKNIQYF
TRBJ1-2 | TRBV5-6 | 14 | CASSYYRANYGYTF
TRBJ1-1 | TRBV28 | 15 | CASSPPFRAIAEAFF
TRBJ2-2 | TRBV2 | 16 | CASSERRGTGTGELFF
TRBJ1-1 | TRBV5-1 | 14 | CASSLEQGGAEAFF
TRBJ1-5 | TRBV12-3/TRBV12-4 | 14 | CASSWSGTDSPQHF
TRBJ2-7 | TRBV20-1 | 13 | CSARPGLVYEQYF
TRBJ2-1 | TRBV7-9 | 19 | CASSLPTSGKRPLYNEQFF
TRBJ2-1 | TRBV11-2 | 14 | CASSLRWGYNEQFF
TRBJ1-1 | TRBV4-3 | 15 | CASSRAPRGNTEAFF
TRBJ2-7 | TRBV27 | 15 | CASSLQAGALYEQYF
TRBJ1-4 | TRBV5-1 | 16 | CASTEEPDRANEKLFF
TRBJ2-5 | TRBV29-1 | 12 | CSERDGKETQYF
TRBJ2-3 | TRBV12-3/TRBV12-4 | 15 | CASSLWEGSTDTQYF
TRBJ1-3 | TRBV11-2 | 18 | CASSLDWTTGFYGNTIYF
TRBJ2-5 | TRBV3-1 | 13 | CASSHQGGETQYF
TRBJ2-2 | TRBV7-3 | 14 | CASKISRDTGELFF
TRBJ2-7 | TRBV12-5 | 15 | CASGSYRDRGYEQYF
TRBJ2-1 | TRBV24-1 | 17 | CATSDWRGRDLKAEQFF
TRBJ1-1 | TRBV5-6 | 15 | CASSGTGHRNTEAFF
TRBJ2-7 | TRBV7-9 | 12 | CASSPLGPEQYF
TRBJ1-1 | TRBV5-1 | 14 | CASSITGANTEAFF
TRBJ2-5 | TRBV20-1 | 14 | CSAIRQGGQETQYF
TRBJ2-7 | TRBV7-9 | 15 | CASSWAEDSPYEQYF
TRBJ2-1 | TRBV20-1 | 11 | CSAREDNEQFF
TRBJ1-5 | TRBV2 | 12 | CASSKGDQPQHF
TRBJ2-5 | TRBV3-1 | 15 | CASSEGTGGFETQYF
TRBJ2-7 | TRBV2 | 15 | CASSEGVRGPYEQYF
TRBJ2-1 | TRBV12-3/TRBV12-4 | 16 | CASSLSGLAGVDEQFF
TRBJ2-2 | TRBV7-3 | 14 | CASSLIQGVGELFF